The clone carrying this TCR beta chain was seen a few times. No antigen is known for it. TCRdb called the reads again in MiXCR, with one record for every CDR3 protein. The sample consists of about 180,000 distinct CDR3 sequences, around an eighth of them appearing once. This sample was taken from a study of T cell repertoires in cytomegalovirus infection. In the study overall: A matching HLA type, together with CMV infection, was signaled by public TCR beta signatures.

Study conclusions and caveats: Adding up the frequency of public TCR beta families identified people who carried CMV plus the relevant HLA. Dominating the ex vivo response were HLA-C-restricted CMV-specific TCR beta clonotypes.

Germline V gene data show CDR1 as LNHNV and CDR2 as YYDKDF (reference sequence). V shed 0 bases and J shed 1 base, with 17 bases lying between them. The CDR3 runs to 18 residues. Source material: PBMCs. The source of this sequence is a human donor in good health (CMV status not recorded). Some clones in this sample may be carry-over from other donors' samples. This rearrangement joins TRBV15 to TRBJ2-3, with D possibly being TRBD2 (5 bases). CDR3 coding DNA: TGTGCCACCAGCAGAGAAGGTATGAGCGGCAGACGCACAGATACGCAGTATTTT. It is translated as CATSREGMSGRRTDTQYF.